The source of this T cell receptor beta chain is a study of blood T cell repertoires in COVID-19. Turning to the study itself: Nucleic acid was either cDNA or gDNA, and it came from T cells, B-cell-depleted T cells, or PBMCs.

Source study methods: Reference gene primer amplification gave estimated nucleated cell counts. Clones were read by immunoSEQ multiplex PCR, and TCRdb kept only the in-frame ones, dropping some. V and J calls and clone size are as listed in that table; D and trimming were resolved from the DNA. Found here are some 110,000 clones, about 85% of them singletons; the top ten hold over 1.2%. Germline CDR1 is MNHNY and CDR2 is SVGAGI (reference sequence). V was cut by 7 bases and J by 3 bases, with 14 bases left in between. The CDR3 is made up of 14 amino acids. The V call is TRBV6-6, the J call TRBJ2-3, with D perhaps TRBD1 (5 bases). Sequencing was carried out using peripheral blood. The sequence was obtained from a middle-aged man with acute or convalescent COVID-19. The CDR3: CASTQGVTTDTQYF. CDR3 nucleotide sequence: TGTGCCAGCACCCAAGGGGTAACGACAGATACGCAGTATTTT.